A single sample gave rise to the 26 T cell receptor beta chains below, sequenced in a study of T cell responses to AZD1222 COVID-19 vaccine. Here immunoSEQ multiplex PCR was the method, and the copy in TCRdb shows in-frame clones only, minus some. The sample yields tens of thousands of clones, around 86% seen once. The source material was peripheral blood, sampled 28 days after the second AZD1222 dose. Receptor source: an adult who received the AZD1222 COVID-19 vaccine.

The genes are TRBV10-3 and TRBJ1-1; weak D call: TRBD1 (6 bases). Per germline, CDR1 ENHRY and CDR2 SYGVKD. V lost 3 bases, J lost 3 bases, and 14 bases lay in between. The length of the CDR3 is 15 residues. CDR3 DNA: TGTGCCATCAGTGATACTCGGGGGCAGCACACTGAAGCTTTCTTT. Translated, it gives CAISDTRGQHTEAFF.

The V and J genes are TRBV10-3 and TRBJ1-6; TRBD1 agrees at 7 bases. Trimming removed 3 bases from V and 0 bases from J; junction bases left unmatched: 2. Germline V gene sequence: CDR1 ENHRY, CDR2 SYGVKD. The length of the CDR3 is 16 residues. The DNA of the CDR3 is TGTGCCATCAGTGAACAGGGGAGCTCCTATAATTCACCCCTCCACTTT. Residues: CAISEQGSSYNSPLHF.

J is TRBJ1-2 and V is TRBV27; TRBD1 agrees at 9 bases. J gave up 6 bases and V 5 bases, and 10 bases lay outside the gene matches. There are 15 residues in the CDR3. The V gene's germline CDR1 is MNHEY and CDR2 SMNVEV (reference sequence). The CDR3 DNA reads as TGTGCCAGCAGTCCCCTGGGACAGGGAATTAATGGCTACACCTTC. As protein: CASSPLGQGINGYTF.

This clone was recorded once. The chain links TRBV6-4 to TRBJ1-2, with D hard to call. Germline V gene lookup returns CDR1 MRHNA and CDR2 SNTAGT. V was pared by 3 bases and J by 4 bases, with 12 bases between. The CDR3 spans 14 residues. The CDR3 loop is CASSEGQSGYGYTF. The CDR3 DNA is TGTGCCAGCAGTGAAGGGCAGTCGGGCTATGGCTACACCTTC.

The chain couples TRBV5-1 to TRBJ2-1, with D unresolved. Germline values: CDR1 SGHRS, CDR2 YFSETQ. This CDR3 region has 15 residues. Trimming removed 0 bases from V and 0 bases from J, with 7 bases in between. The CDR3 region has the DNA TGCGCCAGCAGCTTGGAGAGCATCTCCTACAATGAGCAGTTCTTC. Protein: CASSLESISYNEQFF. Together with reference TRBV5-1 and TRBJ2-1, the CDR3 gives the full variable domain: KAGVTQTPRYLIKTRGQQVTLSCSPISGHRSVSWYQQTPGQGLQFLFEYFSETQRNKGNFPGRFSGRQFSNSRSEMNVSTLELGDSALYLCASSLESISYNEQFFGPGTRLTVL.

The rearrangement links TRBV4-2 to TRBJ1-1; 7 bases line up with TRBD1. CDR1 and CDR2 (germline): LGHNA, YNFKEQ. There are 15 residues in the CDR3. V was pared by 3 bases and J by 2 bases, with 6 bases of the junction left unmatched. The CDR3 coding sequence is TGTGCCAGCAGCCATTCAGGGGACAGTAACACTGAAGCTTTCTTT. Its translation: CASSHSGDSNTEAFF.

This clone is a singleton in its sample. The CDR3 region has the DNA TGCAGCGTCGTCGACAGGTCTGAAGCTTTCTTT. Its translation: CSVVDRSEAFF. This chain links TRBV29-1 with TRBJ1-1; a possible D gene is TRBD1 (6 bases). This CDR3 region has 11 residues. CDR1 SQVTM and CDR2 ANQGSEA come from the germline V gene. V was pared by 6 bases and J by 6 bases, with 11 bases between.

This clone was counted a few times. The chain employs TRBV7-8 and TRBJ1-2; unclear D gene. This CDR3 is built from 12 residues. Germline loops: CDR1 SGHVS, CDR2 FQNEAQ. The V end was cut by 8 bases, the J end by 4 bases, with 11 bases between. CDR3 region: CASGDLFYGYTF. The CDR3 DNA is TGTGCCAGCGGAGACCTTTTCTATGGCTACACCTTC.

This chain connects TRBV3-1 (or the pseudogene TRBV3-2) to TRBJ2-5; 8 nucleotides align to TRBD2. The ends lost 0 bases at V and 2 bases at J; junction bases unmatched: 8. The CDR3 has 17 amino acids. CDR1 and CDR2 from the germline V gene are LGHDT and YNNKEL (reference sequence). In DNA form, the CDR3 reads TGTGCCAGCAGCCAAGATCACGCGGGGGGCACTCAAGAGACCCAGTACTTC. Residues: CASSQDHAGGTQETQYF.

This clone was counted ten times or more. The chain employs TRBV28 and TRBJ1-2; 7 bases map to TRBD1. The CDR3 loop spans 15 amino acids. With 7 bases clipped from V and 0 bases from J, the junction kept 8 bases outside the gene matches. From germline, CDR1 is MDHEN and CDR2 SYDVKM. CDR3 bases: TGTGCCAGCAAATACAGGGGAACCCCTAACTATGGCTACACCTTC. Translated, it gives CASKYRGTPNYGYTF.

The genes are TRBV6-5 and TRBJ1-5; D is uncertain. The CDR3 has 14 amino acids. Looked up from germline, CDR1 is MNHEY and CDR2 is SVGAGI. The V end was cut by 7 bases, the J end by 3 bases, with 13 bases between. CDR3 sequence (DNA): TGTGCCAGCACCCCGCAGGCTATCAATCAGCCCCAGCATTTT. It is translated as CASTPQAINQPQHF.

This clone was seen once. The J gene is TRBJ2-7, the V gene TRBV6-1, with 7 bases that match TRBD1. Germline-derived CDR1 and CDR2 are MNHNS and SASEGT. The CDR3 is made up of 16 amino acids. With V trimmed by 1 base and J by 4 bases, 10 bases remained unmatched. This CDR3 is CASSEGTGSFWYEQYF. The CDR3 nucleotides read TGTGCCAGCAGTGAAGGGACAGGATCCTTTTGGTACGAGCAGTACTTC.

J is TRBJ2-7 and V is TRBV11-3, with 7 nucleotides matching TRBD1. The germline CDR1 and CDR2 sequences are SGHNT and YENEEA. The length of the CDR3 is 14 residues. V lost 4 bases to trimming and J lost 3 bases; unmatched junction nucleotides: 6. CDR3 sequence (DNA): TGTGCCAGCAGCTGGGGCCGGGACAGCTACGAGCAGTACTTC. This codes for CASSWGRDSYEQYF.

The chain combines TRBV9 with TRBJ1-1; possibly TRBD1 for D (5 bases). The CDR3 spans 14 residues. V lost 3 bases, J lost 1 base, and 10 bases lay in between. The V gene's germline CDR1 is SGDLS and CDR2 YYNGEE. CDR3 nucleotides: TGTGCCAGCAGCGCAGGGATGTCGAACACTGAAGCTTTCTTT. Translated: CASSAGMSNTEAFF.

This clone has a single count. V gene TRBV11-2 combines with J gene TRBJ1-5; TRBD1 is a possible D gene (6 bases). The CDR3 loop spans 15 amino acids. V lost 5 bases and J 0 bases, leaving 11 bases between the germline ends. Germline assignment: CDR1 SGHAT and CDR2 FQNNGV. The CDR3 protein is CASSGDTFSNQPQHF. The CDR3 nucleotides read TGTGCCAGCAGCGGGGACACTTTTAGCAATCAGCCCCAGCATTTT.

This rearrangement joins TRBV2 to TRBJ2-1; no firm D call. Per the germline V gene, CDR1 is SNHLY and CDR2 is FYNNEI. V lost 7 bases and J 10 bases, leaving 11 bases between the germline ends. This CDR3 has 11 amino acids. The CDR3: CASTLGREQFF. The CDR3 bases are TGTGCCAGCACCCTCGGACGGGAGCAGTTCTTC. The whole variable domain, remainder taken from reference TRBV2 and TRBJ2-1, is EPEVTQTPSHQVTQMGQEVILRCVPISNHLYFYWYRQILGQKVEFLVSFYNNEISEKSEIFDDQFSVERPDGSNFTLKIRSTKLEDSAMYFCASTLGREQFFGPGTRLTVL.

V is TRBV10-1 and J is TRBJ2-3; D unclear. The CDR3 loop spans 13 amino acids. V was shortened by 6 bases and J by 9 bases, with 16 bases between the two germline ends. Germline values: CDR1 WNHNN, CDR2 SYGVQD (reference sequence). This CDR3 is CASRALYCATQYF. The CDR3 DNA sequence: TGCGCCAGCAGGGCCCTTTACTGCGCCACGCAGTATTTT.

The gene calls are TRBV28 and TRBJ2-7, with a possible D match to TRBD1 (5 bases). The germline gives CDR1 MDHEN, CDR2 SYDVKM. CDR3 size: 14 residues. Trimming took off 7 bases at V and 5 bases at J, with 18 bases between the two ends. In DNA, the CDR3 is TGTGCCAGCACCCCATGGGGCACCCTAAACGAGCAGTACTTC. Protein product: CASTPWGTLNEQYF. Based on the CDR3 plus reference TRBV28 and TRBJ2-7, the full variable domain is DVKVTQSSRYLVKRTGEKVFLECVQDMDHENMFWYRQDPGLGLRLIYFSYDVKMKEKGDIPEGYSVSREKKERFSLILESASTNQTSMYLCASTPWGTLNEQYFGPGTRLTVT.

The V gene is TRBV19, the J gene TRBJ2-2; the D gene is possibly TRBD1 (5 bases). Germline CDR1 and CDR2: LNHDA and SQIVND (reference sequence). Trimming cost V 6 bases and J 8 bases, with 19 bases left between them. This CDR3 has 15 amino acids. This CDR3 reads CASSQGGSARGELFF. The CDR3 nucleotides read TGTGCCAGTAGCCAGGGTGGGTCCGCTAGAGGGGAGCTGTTTTTT.

This chain joins TRBV3-1 (or the pseudogene TRBV3-2) and TRBJ1-5, with D tentatively TRBD1 (5 bases). In germline, CDR1 is LGHDT, CDR2 YNNKEL (reference sequence). Trimming left V 5 bases short and J 4 bases short, with 9 bases between. This CDR3 comprises 13 residues. The CDR3 is CASSSDRNQPQHF. In DNA form, the CDR3 reads TGTGCCAGCAGCTCCGACAGAAATCAGCCCCAGCATTTT.

The V gene is TRBV5-4, the J gene TRBJ2-5; weak D call: TRBD2 (5 bases). Germline lookup yields CDR1 SGHNT and CDR2 YYREEE (reference sequence). The CDR3 is 14 amino acids. With 1 base removed from V and 5 bases from J, the gap between germline ends came to 12 bases. For the CDR3, the DNA is TGTGCCAGCAGCTTGTGGCGGAGGCAGGAGACCCAGTACTTC. Amino acid sequence: CASSLWRRQETQYF.

The rearrangement uses TRBV7-2 and TRBJ1-1; TRBD1 might be the D (5 bases). Trimming stripped 1 base from V and 5 bases from J, with 11 bases between. The CDR3 contains 14 residues. Per germline, CDR1 SGHTA and CDR2 FQGNSA. The CDR3 spells CASSLGARGTEAFF. DNA of the CDR3: TGTGCCAGCAGCTTAGGGGCGAGGGGAACTGAAGCTTTCTTT.

The gene calls are TRBV20-1 and TRBJ2-5, with D unclear. V lost 3 bases and J lost 5, with 10 bases in between. The CDR3 runs 12 residues. Germline V gene lookup returns CDR1 DFQATT and CDR2 SNEGSKA (reference sequence). For the CDR3, the DNA is TGCAGTGCTAGTCGAGGCGAGGAGACCCAGTACTTC. Encoded protein: CSASRGEETQYF.

Only a few counts were recorded for this clone. The V gene is TRBV5-5, the J gene TRBJ1-6; TRBD1 is a possible D gene (5 bases). V was trimmed by 4 bases and J by 7 bases, leaving 6 bases between them. Germline V lookup: CDR1 SGHKS, CDR2 YYEKEE (reference sequence). The CDR3 length is 12 residues. The CDR3, as DNA: TGTGCCAGCAGCGGACAAAATTCACCCCTCCACTTT. Translation: CASSGQNSPLHF.

The chain has TRBV5-4 and TRBJ1-3; tentatively, D is TRBD1 (5 bases). Germline V gene sequence: CDR1 SGHNT, CDR2 YYREEE (reference sequence). The CDR3 consists of 14 residues. The ends were cut back, 4 bases at V and 3 bases at J, with 11 bases in the middle. In DNA, the CDR3 is TGTGCCAGCAGCCGGAATGGGGGTGGAAACACCATATATTTT. It translates to CASSRNGGGNTIYF.

This rearrangement joins TRBV7-2 to TRBJ2-5; D gene uncertain. CDR3 size: 12 residues. V lost 2 bases, J lost 5 bases, and 6 bases lay in between. Germline values: CDR1 SGHTA, CDR2 FQGNSA. CDR3 amino acids: CASSLLWETQYF. In DNA, the CDR3 is TGTGCCAGCAGCTTATTATGGGAGACCCAGTACTTC.